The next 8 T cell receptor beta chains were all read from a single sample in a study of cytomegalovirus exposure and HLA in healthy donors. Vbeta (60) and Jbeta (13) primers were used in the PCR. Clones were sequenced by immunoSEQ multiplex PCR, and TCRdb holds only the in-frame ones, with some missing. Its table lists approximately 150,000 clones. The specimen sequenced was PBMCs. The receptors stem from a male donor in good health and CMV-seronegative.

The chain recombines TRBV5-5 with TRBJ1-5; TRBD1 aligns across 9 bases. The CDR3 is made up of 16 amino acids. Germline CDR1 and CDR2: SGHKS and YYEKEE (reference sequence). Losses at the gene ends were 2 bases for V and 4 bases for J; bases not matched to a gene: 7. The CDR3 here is CASSFDTGGLNQPQHF. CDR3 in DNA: TGTGCCAGCAGCTTTGACACAGGGGGCTTGAATCAGCCCCAGCATTTT.

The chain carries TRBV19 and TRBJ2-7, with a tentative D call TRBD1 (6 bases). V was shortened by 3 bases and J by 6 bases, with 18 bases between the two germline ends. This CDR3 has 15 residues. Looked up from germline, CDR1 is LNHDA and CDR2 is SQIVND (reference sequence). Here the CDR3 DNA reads TGTGCCAGTAGTATTGAGATCAGGGGCGCGGTCGAGCAGTACTTC. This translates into CASSIEIRGAVEQYF.

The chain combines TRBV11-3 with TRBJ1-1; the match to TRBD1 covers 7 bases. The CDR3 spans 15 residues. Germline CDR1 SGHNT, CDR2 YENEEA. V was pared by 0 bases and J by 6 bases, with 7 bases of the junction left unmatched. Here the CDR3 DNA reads TGTGCCAGCAGCTTAGAGGAGGGCAGGGGGGCTGAAGCTTTCTTT. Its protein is CASSLEEGRGAEAFF.

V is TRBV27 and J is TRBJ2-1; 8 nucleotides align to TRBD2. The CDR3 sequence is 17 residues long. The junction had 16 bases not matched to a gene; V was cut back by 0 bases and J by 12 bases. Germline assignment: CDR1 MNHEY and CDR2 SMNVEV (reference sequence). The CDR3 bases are TGTGCCAGCAGTTTATCCGCGGGGGGCGCTTGGGCGGGAGGGCAGTTCTTC. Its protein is CASSLSAGGAWAGGQFF.

The CDR3 sequence is CASSPRGTANSPLHF. In DNA, the CDR3 is TGTGCCAGCAGCCCTCGTGGTACAGCTAATTCACCCCTCCACTTT. This chain uses TRBV14 with TRBJ1-6, with no clear D. This CDR3 region has 15 residues. The germline gives CDR1 SGHDN, CDR2 FVKESK. Trimming stripped 4 bases from V and 6 bases from J, with 13 bases between. The complete variable domain, with remaining parts taken from reference TRBV14 and TRBJ1-6, reads EAGVTQFPSHSVIEKGQTVTLRCDPISGHDNLYWYRRVMGKEIKFLLHFVKESKQDESGMPNNRFLAERTGGTYSTLKVQPAELEDSGVYFCASSPRGTANSPLHFGNGTRLTVT.

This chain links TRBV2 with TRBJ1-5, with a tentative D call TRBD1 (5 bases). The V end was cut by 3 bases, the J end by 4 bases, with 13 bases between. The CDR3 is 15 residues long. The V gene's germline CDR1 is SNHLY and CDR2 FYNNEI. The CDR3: CASSEAGFLNQPQHF. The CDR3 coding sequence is TGTGCCAGCAGTGAGGCAGGGTTTTTGAATCAGCCCCAGCATTTT.

The CDR3 is CASSRQFSYEQYF. The CDR3 DNA is TGTGCCAGCAGTCGACAGTTCAGCTACGAGCAGTACTTC. V is TRBV6-5 and J is TRBJ2-7; a weak D match, TRBD1 (5 bases). The CDR3 loop spans 13 amino acids. From germline, CDR1 is MNHEY and CDR2 SVGAGI. Trimming cost V 5 bases and J 3 bases, with 11 bases left between them.

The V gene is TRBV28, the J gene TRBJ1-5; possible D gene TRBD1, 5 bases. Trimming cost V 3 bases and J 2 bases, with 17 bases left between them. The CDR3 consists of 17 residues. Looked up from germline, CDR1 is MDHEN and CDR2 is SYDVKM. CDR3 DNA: TGTGCCAGCAGTTTGGTCGCTGAGATAGGGGGCAATCAGCCCCAGCATTTT. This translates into CASSLVAEIGGNQPQHF. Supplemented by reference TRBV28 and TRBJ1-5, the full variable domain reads DVKVTQSSRYLVKRTGEKVFLECVQDMDHENMFWYRQDPGLGLRLIYFSYDVKMKEKGDIPEGYSVSREKKERFSLILESASTNQTSMYLCASSLVAEIGGNQPQHFGDGTRLSIL.